Below are 5 T cell receptor beta chains sequenced from a single sample in a study of vaccination and CD4 T cells after COVID-19. Treatment reported: roughly nine-day PBMC culture with coronavirus spike peptide pools or control peptides (ViraFEST assay). Researchers used the Oncomine TCR Beta short-read assay to sequence DNA from cultured CD4+ T cells. TCRdb re-derived calls from the PCR reads in MiXCR, one entry per CDR3 protein. The table records roughly 12,000 distinct CDR3 sequences, 76% of them present only once. Their antigens remain unidentified. The sample consisted of CD4+ T cells from blood, cultured in vitro. The receptor source for this set is a human donor who had recovered from COVID-19.

By share, this clonotype counts as medium-sized (0.01 to 0.1%). The CDR3 reads CASSLRQFANTGELFF. The CDR3 DNA reads TGTGCCAGCAGCTTGAGACAGTTCGCGAACACCGGGGAGCTGTTTTTT. The rearrangement joins TRBV7-2 to TRBJ2-2; a possible D gene is TRBD1 (5 bases). The V end lost 3 bases, the J end lost 0 bases, and 11 bases lay between the germline ends. The CDR3 is made up of 16 amino acids. Germline V gene lookup returns CDR1 SGHTA and CDR2 FQGNSA.

The count of this clonotype is one. The germline gene is not matched at one end of the junction; a read error may be the cause. V and J are TRBV7-9 and TRBJ2-5; 7 nucleotides align to TRBD2. CDR3 size: 15 residues. In germline, CDR1 is SEHNR, CDR2 FQNEAQ (reference sequence). CDR3 region: CASSWGLREQETQYF. The DNA for the CDR3 is TGCGCCAGCAGCTGGGGCCTGCGGGAGCAAGAGACCCAGTACTTC.

The chain couples TRBV6-5 to TRBJ1-1; D is unresolved. CDR1 is MNHEY, CDR2 SVGAGI, per germline. The V gene lost 0 bases and the J gene lost 2 bases, with 10 bases spanning the gap. This CDR3 is built from 15 residues. The CDR3 region is CASSYSSWGNTEAFF. CDR3 nucleotide sequence: TGTGCCAGCAGTTACTCTTCTTGGGGAAACACTGAAGCTTTCTTT.

This chain uses TRBV9 with TRBJ2-2, with TRBD1 matching 8 bases. The germline gives CDR1 SGDLS, CDR2 YYNGEE. The V gene end was trimmed by 6 bases and the J gene end by 0 bases; junction bases not matched to a gene: 7. The CDR3 has 16 amino acids. DNA of the CDR3: TGTGCCAGCACCCAGAGGGACAGGTCGAACACCGGGGAGCTGTTTTTT. This codes for CASTQRDRSNTGELFF.

The genes are TRBV25-1 and TRBJ2-3, with 15 bases lining up with TRBD2. This CDR3 is built from 18 residues. Germline V gene sequence: CDR1 MGHDK, CDR2 SYGVNS. V lost 7 bases and J lost 0; bases outside the gene matches: 8. The CDR3 nucleotides are TGTGCCAGCACGGGACTAGCGGGAGGCGGTGTTAGCACAGATACGCAGTATTTT. Its protein is CASTGLAGGGVSTDTQYF.